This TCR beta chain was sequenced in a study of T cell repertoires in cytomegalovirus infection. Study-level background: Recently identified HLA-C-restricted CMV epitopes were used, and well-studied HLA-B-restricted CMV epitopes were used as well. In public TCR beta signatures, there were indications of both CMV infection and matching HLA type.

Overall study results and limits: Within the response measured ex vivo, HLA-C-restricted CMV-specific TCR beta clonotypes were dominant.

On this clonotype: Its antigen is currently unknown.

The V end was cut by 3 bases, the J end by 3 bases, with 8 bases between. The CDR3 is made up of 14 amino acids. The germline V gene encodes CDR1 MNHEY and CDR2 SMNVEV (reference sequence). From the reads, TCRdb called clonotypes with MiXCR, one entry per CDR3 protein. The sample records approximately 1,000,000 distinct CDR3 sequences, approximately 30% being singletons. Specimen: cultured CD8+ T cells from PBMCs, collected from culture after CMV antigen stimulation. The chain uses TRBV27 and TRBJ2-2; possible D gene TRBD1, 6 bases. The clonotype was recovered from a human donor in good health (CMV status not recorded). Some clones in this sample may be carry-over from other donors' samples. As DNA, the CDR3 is TGTGCCAGCAGTTTCGGACAGTACACCGGGGAGCTGTTTTTT. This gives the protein CASSFGQYTGELFF.